This TCR beta chain was identified during a study of T cell repertoires in aging, cancer and after chemotherapy (dated by TCRdb to about 2019). Notes on the research overall: Six donor age groups were covered, ranging from 30 or younger up to 70 or older, and each group contained at least three individuals. Paired pre- and post-chemotherapy samples in the solid tumor group came from brain tumor (glioblastoma) patients receiving temozolomide-based therapy. The complete dataset included about 8.8 million TCR reads. To look at immunoaging and at how T cells reconstitute after chemotherapy, the study profiled TCR beta repertoires in peripheral blood from both healthy donors and cancer patients. The cohort comprised around 220 cancer patients, roughly 93 with hematological and 124 with solid cancers, plus 95 healthy donors as a reference group.

Rearranged TRB sequences spanning V, D and J segments were amplified by multiplex touch-down PCR using a mixed TRB-A/B primer pool. Illumina adapters and sample indices were attached to the amplicons through two consecutive PCR reactions run with Phusion HS II polymerase. The amplicons were purified from gel with the NucleoSpin Gel and PCR Clean-up kit and then assessed with Qubit and an Agilent 2100 Bioanalyzer. Libraries were sequenced on an Illumina MiSeq using 600-cycle, single-indexed, paired-end runs. Regarding the original processing steps: MiXCR versions 2.12 and 3.0.5 were used to process the TRB sequences. A clone was defined as each unique CDR3 nucleotide sequence, and only productive sequences supported by at least two reads were kept. Repertoire metrics included Shannon diversity, evenness, clonality (one minus evenness), and alpha-parameterized diversity profiles from alpha 0 to 5. The IGoR algorithm was used to compute generation probabilities of clones in paired pre- and post-chemotherapy samples. TCRdb reprocessing: public reads trimmed at Q25 with fastp, clones called with MiXCR, in-frame beta chains kept. CDR3 protein sequences are deduplicated, and each keeps its most common genes and DNA. These V and J calls originate from TCRdb's pipeline instead of the authors' own analysis. The table for this sample lists about 7,700 distinct CDR3 sequences; approximately 49% of them were counted only once. Jointly, the top ten make up 3.5% to 4% of the sample.

From the cysteine through the phenylalanine, the CDR3 covers 14 amino acids. Just CDR3 DNA is preserved here, 42 bases in frame from base 1. V gives up 3 bases and J gives up 0 bases, and the segment between their germline ends measures 7 bases. From the germline V gene, CDR1 is SGHDT and CDR2 is YYEEEE. TCR beta rearrangements were amplified from genomic DNA extracted from peripheral blood rather than from sorted cells or RNA. Overall results and qualifications from the work: In healthy donors, the decline in TCR diversity with age was mainly due to loss of richness, whereas in cancer patients loss of evenness also played a role. The authors noted that the repertoire data do not allow conclusions about immunological memory after chemotherapy. In both cancer cohorts, the median generation probability rose over the chemotherapy interval, which suggests that the repertoire was reconstituted through rebound thymic output. Significantly lower blood TCR diversity and higher clonality were observed in untreated patients with hematological or solid cancers than in age-matched healthy donors.

As for this clonotype: The specificity of this receptor is unknown. Base qualities are not recorded, but no much larger clone differs from it by a single base.

The sequence joins TRBV5-6 to TRBJ1-3; the D segment cannot be called with confidence. Sequenced sample: blood. The receptor comes from a human donor with a solid tumor. The CDR3 sequence is CASSYGDSGNTIYF. The DNA sequence follows: TGTGCCAGCAGCTACGGTGACTCTGGAAACACCATATATTTT.